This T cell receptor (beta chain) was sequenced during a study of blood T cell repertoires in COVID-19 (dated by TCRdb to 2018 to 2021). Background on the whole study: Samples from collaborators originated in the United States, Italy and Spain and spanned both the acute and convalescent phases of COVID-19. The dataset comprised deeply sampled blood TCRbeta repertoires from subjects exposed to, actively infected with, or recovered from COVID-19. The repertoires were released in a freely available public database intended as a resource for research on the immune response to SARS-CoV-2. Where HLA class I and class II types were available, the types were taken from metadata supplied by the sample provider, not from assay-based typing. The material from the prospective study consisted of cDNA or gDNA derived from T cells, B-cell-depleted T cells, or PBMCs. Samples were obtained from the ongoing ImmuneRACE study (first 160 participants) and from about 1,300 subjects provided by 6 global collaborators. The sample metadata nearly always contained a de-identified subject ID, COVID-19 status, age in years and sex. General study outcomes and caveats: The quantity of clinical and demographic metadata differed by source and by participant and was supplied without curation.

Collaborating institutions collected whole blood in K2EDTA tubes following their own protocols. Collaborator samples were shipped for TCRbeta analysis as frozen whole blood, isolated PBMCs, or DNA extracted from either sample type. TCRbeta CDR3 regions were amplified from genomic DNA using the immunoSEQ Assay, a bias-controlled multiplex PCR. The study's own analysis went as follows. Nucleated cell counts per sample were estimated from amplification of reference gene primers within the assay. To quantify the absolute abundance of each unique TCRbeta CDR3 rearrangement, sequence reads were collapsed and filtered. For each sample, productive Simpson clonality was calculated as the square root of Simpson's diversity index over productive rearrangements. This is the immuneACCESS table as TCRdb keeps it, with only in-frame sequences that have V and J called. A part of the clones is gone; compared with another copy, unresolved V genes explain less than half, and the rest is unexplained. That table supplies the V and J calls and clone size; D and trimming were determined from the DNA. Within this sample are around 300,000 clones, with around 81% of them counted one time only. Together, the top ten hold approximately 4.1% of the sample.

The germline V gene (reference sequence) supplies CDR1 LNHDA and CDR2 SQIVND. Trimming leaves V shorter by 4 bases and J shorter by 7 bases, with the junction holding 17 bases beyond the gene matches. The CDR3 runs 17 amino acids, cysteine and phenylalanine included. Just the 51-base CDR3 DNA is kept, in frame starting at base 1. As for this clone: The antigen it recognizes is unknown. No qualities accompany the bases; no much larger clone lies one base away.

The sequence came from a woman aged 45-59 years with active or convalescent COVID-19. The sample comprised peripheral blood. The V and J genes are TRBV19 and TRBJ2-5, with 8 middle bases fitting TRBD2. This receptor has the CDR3 CASSTAHGLAGGVTQYF. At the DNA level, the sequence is TGTGCCAGTAGTACCGCTCATGGACTAGCTGGTGGGGTGACCCAGTACTTC.